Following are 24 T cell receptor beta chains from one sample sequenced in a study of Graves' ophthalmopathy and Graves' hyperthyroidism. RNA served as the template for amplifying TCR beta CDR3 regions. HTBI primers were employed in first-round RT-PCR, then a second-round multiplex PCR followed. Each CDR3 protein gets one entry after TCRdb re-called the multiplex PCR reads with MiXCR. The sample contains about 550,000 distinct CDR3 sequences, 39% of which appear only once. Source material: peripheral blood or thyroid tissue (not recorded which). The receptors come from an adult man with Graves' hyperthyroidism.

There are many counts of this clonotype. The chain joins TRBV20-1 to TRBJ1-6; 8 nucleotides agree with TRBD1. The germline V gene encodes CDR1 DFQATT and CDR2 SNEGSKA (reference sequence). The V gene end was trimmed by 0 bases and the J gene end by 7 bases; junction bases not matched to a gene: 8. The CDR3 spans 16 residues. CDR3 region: CSARDLVRGHNSPLHF. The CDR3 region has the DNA TGCAGTGCTAGAGATTTGGTCAGGGGGCACAATTCACCCCTCCACTTT.

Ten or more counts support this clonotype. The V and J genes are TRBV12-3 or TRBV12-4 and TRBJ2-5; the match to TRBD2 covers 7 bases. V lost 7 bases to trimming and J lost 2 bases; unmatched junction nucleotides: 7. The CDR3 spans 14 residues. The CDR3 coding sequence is TGTGCCAGCACCATAAGCGGGGTGCAAGAGACCCAGTACTTC. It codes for CASTISGVQETQYF.

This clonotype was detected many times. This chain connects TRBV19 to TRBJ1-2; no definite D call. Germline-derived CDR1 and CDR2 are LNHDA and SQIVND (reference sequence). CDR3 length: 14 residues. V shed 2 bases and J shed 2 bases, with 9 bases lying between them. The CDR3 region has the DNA TGTGCCAGTAGTATAACACGGGCGAACTATGGCTACACCTTC. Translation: CASSITRANYGYTF.

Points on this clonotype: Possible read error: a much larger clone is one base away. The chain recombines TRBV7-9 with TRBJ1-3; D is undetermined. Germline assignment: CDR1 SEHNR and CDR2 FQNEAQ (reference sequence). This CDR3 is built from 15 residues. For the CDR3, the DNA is TGTGCCAGCAGCTTAACGAGATCTACTGGAAACACCACATATTTT. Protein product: CASSLTRSTGNTTYF.

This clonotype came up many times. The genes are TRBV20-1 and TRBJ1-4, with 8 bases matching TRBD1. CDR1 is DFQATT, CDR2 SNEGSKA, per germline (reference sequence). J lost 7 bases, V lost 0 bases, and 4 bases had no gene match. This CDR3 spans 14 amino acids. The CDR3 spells CSAREAGGIEKLFF. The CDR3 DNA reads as TGCAGTGCTAGAGAGGCAGGGGGCATTGAAAAACTGTTTTTT.

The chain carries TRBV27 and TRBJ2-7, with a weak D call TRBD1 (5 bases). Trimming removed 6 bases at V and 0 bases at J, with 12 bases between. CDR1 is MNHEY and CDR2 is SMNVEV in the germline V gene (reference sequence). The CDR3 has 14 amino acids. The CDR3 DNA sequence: TGTGCCAGCAGCAGTGGGGCCGTCTCCTACGAGCAGTACTTC. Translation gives CASSSGAVSYEQYF.

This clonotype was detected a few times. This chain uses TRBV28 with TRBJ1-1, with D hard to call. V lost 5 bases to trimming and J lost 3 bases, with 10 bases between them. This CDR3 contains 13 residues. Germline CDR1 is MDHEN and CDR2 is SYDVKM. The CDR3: CASSRTWHTEAFF. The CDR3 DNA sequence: TGTGCCAGCAGTCGGACTTGGCACACTGAAGCTTTCTTT.

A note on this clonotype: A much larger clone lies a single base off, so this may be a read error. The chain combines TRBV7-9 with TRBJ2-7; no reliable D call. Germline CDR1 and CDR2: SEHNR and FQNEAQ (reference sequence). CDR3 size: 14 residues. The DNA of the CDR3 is TGTGCCAGCAGCTTACCAGGTAAATCCTACGGGCAGTACTTC. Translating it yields CASSLPGKSYGQYF.

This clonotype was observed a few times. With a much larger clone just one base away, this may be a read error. CDR3 sequence reads: CASSRSFGGGGTQGTQYF. The DNA for the CDR3 is TGTGCCAGCAGCCGTTCGTTTGGTGGTGGAGGGACCCAAGGGACCCAGTACTTC. V and J are TRBV7-2 and TRBJ2-5; TRBD2 might be the D (6 bases). CDR3 length: 18 residues. Germline assignment: CDR1 SGHTA and CDR2 FQGNSA.

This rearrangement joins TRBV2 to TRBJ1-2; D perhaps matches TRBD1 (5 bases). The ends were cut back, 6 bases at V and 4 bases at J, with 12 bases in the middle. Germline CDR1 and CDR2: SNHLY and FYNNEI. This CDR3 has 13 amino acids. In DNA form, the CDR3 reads TGTGCCAGCAGAGGTTCCGGGACCTATGGCTACACCTTC. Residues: CASRGSGTYGYTF.

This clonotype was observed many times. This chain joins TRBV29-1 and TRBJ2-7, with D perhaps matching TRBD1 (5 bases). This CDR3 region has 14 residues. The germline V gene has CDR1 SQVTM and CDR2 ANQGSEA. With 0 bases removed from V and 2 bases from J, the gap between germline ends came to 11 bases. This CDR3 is CSVEDTRVPYEQYF. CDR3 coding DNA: TGCAGCGTTGAAGATACCAGGGTCCCCTACGAGCAGTACTTC.

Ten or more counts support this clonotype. This chain's CDR3 is CASSFTSGAPYEQYF. The CDR3 DNA reads as TGTGCCAGCAGCTTCACTAGTGGGGCCCCCTACGAGCAGTACTTC. This chain connects TRBV7-8 to TRBJ2-7; tentatively, D is TRBD1 or TRBD2 (5 bases each). Germline V CDR1 and CDR2: SGHVS, FQNEAQ. Trimming removed 3 bases at V and 2 bases at J, with 14 bases between. This CDR3 has 15 residues.

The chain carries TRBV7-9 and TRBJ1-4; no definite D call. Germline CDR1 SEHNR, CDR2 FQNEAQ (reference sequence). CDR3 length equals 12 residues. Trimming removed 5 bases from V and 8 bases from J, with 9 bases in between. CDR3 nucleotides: TGTGCCAGCAGCAGGGTAGGAGAAAAACTGTTTTTT. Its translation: CASSRVGEKLFF.

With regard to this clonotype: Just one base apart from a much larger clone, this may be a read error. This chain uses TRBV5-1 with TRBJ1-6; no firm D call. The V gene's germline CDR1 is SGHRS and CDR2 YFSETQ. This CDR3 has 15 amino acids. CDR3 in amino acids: CASREARGNNSPLNF. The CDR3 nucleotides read TGCGCCAGCAGGGAGGCGCGGGGAAATAATTCACCCCTCAACTTT.

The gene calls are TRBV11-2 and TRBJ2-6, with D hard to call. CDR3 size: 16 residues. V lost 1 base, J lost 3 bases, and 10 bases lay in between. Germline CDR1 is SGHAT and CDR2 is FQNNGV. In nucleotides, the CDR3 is TGTGCCAGCAGCTTAGTGGTGGGTTTTGGGGCCAACGTCCTGACTTTC. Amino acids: CASSLVVGFGANVLTF.

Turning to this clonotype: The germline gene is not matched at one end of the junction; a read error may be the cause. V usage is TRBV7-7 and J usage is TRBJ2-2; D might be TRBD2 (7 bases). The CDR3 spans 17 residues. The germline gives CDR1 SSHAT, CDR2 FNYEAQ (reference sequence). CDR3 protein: CASSLGGGRSNTGELFF. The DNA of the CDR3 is TGTGCTAGCAGCTTAGGGGGGGGACGGTCGAACACCGGGGAGCTGTTTTTT.

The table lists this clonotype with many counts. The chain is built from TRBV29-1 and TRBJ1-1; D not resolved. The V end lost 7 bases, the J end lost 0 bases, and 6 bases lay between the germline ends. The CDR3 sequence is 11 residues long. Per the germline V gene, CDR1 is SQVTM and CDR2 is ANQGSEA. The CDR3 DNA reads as TGCAGCGAAGCAGTGAACACTGAAGCTTTCTTT. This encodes CSEAVNTEAFF.

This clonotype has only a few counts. CDR3 sequence reads: CASSLMTGGGEKLFF. The CDR3 coding sequence is TGTGCCAGCAGTTTAATGACAGGGGGAGGTGAAAAACTGTTTTTT. The J gene is TRBJ1-4, the V gene TRBV7-9, with 9 bases aligning to TRBD1. The CDR3 length is 15 residues. Per the germline V gene, CDR1 is SEHNR and CDR2 is FQNEAQ (reference sequence). V trimming: 6 bases; J trimming: 7 bases; junction bases outside the gene matches: 9.

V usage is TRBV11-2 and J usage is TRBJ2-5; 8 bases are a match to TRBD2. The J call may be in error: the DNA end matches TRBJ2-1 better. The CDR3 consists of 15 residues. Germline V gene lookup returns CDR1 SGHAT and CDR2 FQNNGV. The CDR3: CASSLGPGGQFEQFF. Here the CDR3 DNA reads TGTGCCAGCAGCTTAGGTCCGGGGGGGCAGTTTGAGCAGTTCTTC.

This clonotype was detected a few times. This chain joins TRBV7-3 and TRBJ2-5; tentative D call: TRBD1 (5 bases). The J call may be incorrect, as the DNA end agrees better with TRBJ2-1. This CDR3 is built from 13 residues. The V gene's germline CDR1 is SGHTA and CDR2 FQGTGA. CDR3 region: CASSLQGGDEQFF. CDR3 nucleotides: TGTGCCAGCAGCTTACAGGGTGGGGATGAGCAGTTCTTC.

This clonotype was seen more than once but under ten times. As DNA, the CDR3 is TGCGGCGCGAGGGCAAGGGGCGATCCCTTCGCCGGGGAGCTGTTTTTT. Its protein is CGARARGDPFAGELFF. The chain combines TRBV29-1 with TRBJ2-2; D assignment may be TRBD1 or TRBD2 (5 bases each). This CDR3 has 16 amino acids. From germline, CDR1 is SQVTM and CDR2 ANQGSEA.

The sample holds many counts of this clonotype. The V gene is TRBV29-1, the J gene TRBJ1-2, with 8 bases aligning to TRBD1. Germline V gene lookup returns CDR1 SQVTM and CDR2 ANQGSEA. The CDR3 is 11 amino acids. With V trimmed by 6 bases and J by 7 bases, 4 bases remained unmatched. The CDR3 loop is CSVDREPGYTF. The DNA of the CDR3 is TGCAGCGTGGACAGGGAACCTGGCTACACCTTC.

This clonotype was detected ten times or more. The CDR3, as DNA: TGTGCCAGCAGCTTATCTATGGACAGGGGAGGATACGGCTACACCTTC. Amino acids: CASSLSMDRGGYGYTF. The genes are TRBV7-2 and TRBJ1-2, with 9 nucleotides matching TRBD1. CDR1 SGHTA and CDR2 FQGNSA come from the germline V gene. V lost 2 bases to trimming and J lost 8 bases; unmatched junction nucleotides: 12. The CDR3 runs 16 residues.

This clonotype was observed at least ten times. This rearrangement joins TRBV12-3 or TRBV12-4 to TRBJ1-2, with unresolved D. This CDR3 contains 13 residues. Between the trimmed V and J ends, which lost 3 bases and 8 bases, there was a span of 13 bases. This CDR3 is CASSFRTVSGYTF. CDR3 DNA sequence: TGTGCCAGCAGTTTTAGAACAGTCTCCGGCTACACCTTC.